This TCR beta chain was sequenced during a study of cytomegalovirus exposure and HLA in healthy donors. CDR1 and CDR2 from the germline V gene are SGDLS and YYNGEE. Trimming shortened V by 3 bases and J by 7 bases, and 22 bases separated the two germline ends. The CDR3 loop spans 17 amino acids. Regarding this clone: The antigen remains unidentified.

Study-level points and caveats: Several V segments, TRBV6-2 and TRBV6-3 among them, could not be told apart and were dropped.

Researchers ran the PCR with 60 Vbeta and 13 Jbeta primers. The assay was immunoSEQ multiplex PCR, and TCRdb's table has in-frame clones only and misses some. The sample has tens of thousands of clones; around 73% are singletons. The sample taken for sequencing was PBMCs. The chain recombines TRBV9 with TRBJ1-4; D might be TRBD1 (6 bases). The sequence was collected from a man in his forties or fifties in good health and CMV-seronegative. CDR3 amino acids: CASSEGGGGRLREKLFF. CDR3 nucleotides: TGTGCCAGCAGCGAGGGAGGGGGGGGTCGACTCCGTGAAAAACTGTTTTTT.